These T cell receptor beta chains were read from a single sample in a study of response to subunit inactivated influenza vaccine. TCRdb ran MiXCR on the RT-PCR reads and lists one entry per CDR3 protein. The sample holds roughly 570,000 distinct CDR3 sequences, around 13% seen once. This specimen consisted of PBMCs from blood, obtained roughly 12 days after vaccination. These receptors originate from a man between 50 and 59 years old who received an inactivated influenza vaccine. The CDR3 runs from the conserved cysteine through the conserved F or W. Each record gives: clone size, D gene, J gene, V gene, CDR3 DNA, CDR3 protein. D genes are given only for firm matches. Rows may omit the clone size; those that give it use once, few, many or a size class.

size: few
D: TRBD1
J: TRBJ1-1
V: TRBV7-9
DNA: TGTGCCAGCAGCTTAGCCGGGACAGCGTCTGAAGCTTTCTTT
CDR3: CASSLAGTASEAFF

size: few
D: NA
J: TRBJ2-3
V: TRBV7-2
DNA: TGTGCCAGCAGCTTAGCTTGGTCTAGCACAGATACGCAGTATTTT
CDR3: CASSLAWSSTDTQYF

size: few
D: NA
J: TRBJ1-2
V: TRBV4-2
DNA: TGTGCCAGCAGCCAAGATTGGGGGGGGCAGGAAGGCTACACCTTC
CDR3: CASSQDWGGQEGYTF

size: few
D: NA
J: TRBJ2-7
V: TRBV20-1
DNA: TGCAGTGCTAGCCTAGCGTTTGGGTCCGAGCAGTACTTC
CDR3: CSASLAFGSEQYF

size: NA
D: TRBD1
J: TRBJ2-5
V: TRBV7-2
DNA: TGTGCCAGCAGCCCGCGGACAGGGACGGAGACCCAGTACTTC
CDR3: CASSPRTGTETQYF

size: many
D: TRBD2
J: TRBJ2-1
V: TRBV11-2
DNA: TGTGCCAGCAGCTTAGATTCGTCTAGCGGGGTCCCTTCCTACAATGAGCAGTTCTTC
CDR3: CASSLDSSSGVPSYNEQFF

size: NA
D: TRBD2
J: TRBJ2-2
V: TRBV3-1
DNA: TGTGCCAGCAGGAAGAGCGGGGGGACGAACACCGGGGAGCTGTTTTTT
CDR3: CASRKSGGTNTGELFF

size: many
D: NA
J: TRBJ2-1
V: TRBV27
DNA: TGTGCCAGCAGTCCGACCTGGTGGAATGAGCAGTTCTTC
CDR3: CASSPTWWNEQFF

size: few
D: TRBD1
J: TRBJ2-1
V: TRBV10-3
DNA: TGTGCCATCAGTGTAGACAGGGGCGATGAGCAGTTCTTC
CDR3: CAISVDRGDEQFF

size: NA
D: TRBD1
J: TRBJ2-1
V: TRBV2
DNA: TGTGCCAGCAGGACAGGGGACCCGTCCTACAATGAGCAGTTCTTC
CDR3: CASRTGDPSYNEQFF

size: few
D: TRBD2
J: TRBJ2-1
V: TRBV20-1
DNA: TGCAGTGCTAGAGACAAGCGGGGGGGCCTCAATGAGCAGTTCTTC
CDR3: CSARDKRGGLNEQFF

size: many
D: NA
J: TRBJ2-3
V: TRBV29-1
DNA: TGCAGCGTTGAAGGTGTCCCCGATACGCAGTATTTT
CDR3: CSVEGVPDTQYF

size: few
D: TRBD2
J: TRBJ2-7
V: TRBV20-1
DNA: TGCAGTGCCTCCGGGACTAGGGACTACGAGCAGTACTTC
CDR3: CSASGTRDYEQYF

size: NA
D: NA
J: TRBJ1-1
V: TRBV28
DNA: TGTGCCAGCAGTCCGCCGAGGGGGAGGAACACTGAAGCTTTCTTT
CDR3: CASSPPRGRNTEAFF